The 23 T cell receptor beta chains given below trace back to one sample, sequenced in a study of blood T cells in healthy people across ages. For the second PCR, which ran for about 7 to 11 cycles, a sample-barcoded 5' primer and a J-beta primer mix were used. TCRdb re-called the 5' RACE reads through MiXCR, storing one row per CDR3 protein. The sample contains about a million distinct CDR3 sequences, 45% to 60% of which appear only once. Sequencing input: blood. The receptor source for this set is a woman in her sixties or seventies in good health.

This clonotype was recorded a few times. The chain links TRBV29-1 to TRBJ2-3; no firm D call. Deletions cut 1 base from V and 4 bases from J, with 3 bases between. The CDR3 has 11 amino acids. The V gene's germline CDR1 is SQVTM and CDR2 ANQGSEA. The CDR3, as DNA: TGCAGCGTTGAAGTCGCAGATACGCAGTATTTT. This codes for CSVEVADTQYF.

The chain carries TRBV6-1 and TRBJ1-1, with unresolved D. The CDR3 length is 14 residues. Germline-derived CDR1 and CDR2 are MNHNS and SASEGT. Trimming removed 3 bases at V and 5 bases at J, with 13 bases between. CDR3: CASSEAGRVTEAFF. CDR3 sequence (DNA): TGTGCCAGCAGTGAGGCCGGTAGGGTGACTGAAGCTTTCTTT.

This clonotype came up a few times. The chain employs TRBV27 and TRBJ2-7, with 7 bases that match TRBD1. Germline CDR1 MNHEY, CDR2 SMNVEV (reference sequence). The CDR3 consists of 15 residues. V dropped 6 bases and J dropped 3; count of bases not matched to a gene: 11. CDR3 amino acids: CASSPRGQILYEQYF. The CDR3 DNA follows: TGTGCCAGCAGCCCCCGGGGACAGATCCTCTACGAGCAGTACTTC.

This clonotype showed up just a few times. This chain connects TRBV29-1 to TRBJ2-1; 7 bases are a match to TRBD1. The CDR3 totals 14 residues. Germline CDR1 SQVTM, CDR2 ANQGSEA. CDR3 region: CSAQGPRSYNEQFF. CDR3 DNA sequence: TGCAGTGCACAGGGGCCGCGCTCCTACAATGAGCAGTTCTTC.

V usage is TRBV7-2 and J usage is TRBJ1-2; D perhaps matches TRBD1 (6 bases). The germline gives CDR1 SGHTA, CDR2 FQGNSA. The CDR3 has 16 amino acids. Trimming removed 2 bases from V and 4 bases from J, with 17 bases in between. CDR3: CASSLRGGGGRYGYTF. In DNA form, the CDR3 reads TGTGCCAGCAGCTTAAGAGGGGGAGGCGGGCGCTATGGCTACACCTTC.

V usage is TRBV28 and J usage is TRBJ2-1, with D unclear. The germline V and J ends were trimmed by 6 bases and 6 bases, with 12 bases remaining between them. Germline V lookup: CDR1 MDHEN, CDR2 SYDVKM. The CDR3 totals 13 residues. The CDR3 nucleotides read TGTGCCAGCAGCAGTACTTATTCCAATGAGCAGTTCTTC. Amino acid sequence: CASSSTYSNEQFF.

The sample holds a few counts of this clonotype. The rearrangement links TRBV27 to TRBJ2-7; D not resolved. With 3 bases removed from V and 3 bases from J, the gap between germline ends came to 9 bases. Germline CDR1 is MNHEY and CDR2 is SMNVEV (reference sequence). This CDR3 is 13 amino acids long. CDR3 coding DNA: TGTGCCAGCAGTTTTGGAAACCTCTACGAGCAGTACTTC. It codes for CASSFGNLYEQYF.

With regard to this clonotype: At one boundary the junction diverges from the germline segment, which might be a read error. V and J are TRBV20-1 and TRBJ2-7; D perhaps matches TRBD1 (6 bases). The CDR3 spans 16 residues. Germline CDR1 and CDR2: DFQATT and SNEGSKA (reference sequence). The CDR3 spells CSTSAPRQVSSYEQYF. CDR3 nucleotide sequence: TGCAGTACTAGTGCCCCTAGACAGGTCAGCTCCTACGAGCAGTACTTC.

This clonotype was seen only a few times. The V call is TRBV12-3 or TRBV12-4, the J call TRBJ1-1, with D maybe TRBD1 (5 bases). The CDR3 sequence is 14 residues long. V lost 2 bases to trimming and J lost 3 bases, with 10 bases between them. The CDR3 reads CASSLTGRDTEAFF. The CDR3 DNA reads as TGTGCCAGCAGTTTAACGGGACGGGACACTGAAGCTTTCTTT.

V gene TRBV4-3 combines with J gene TRBJ1-5, with D tentatively TRBD1 (6 bases). The ends were cut back, 4 bases at V and 3 bases at J, with 13 bases in the middle. In germline, CDR1 is LGHNA, CDR2 YSLEER. The CDR3 totals 15 residues. For the CDR3, the DNA is TGCGCCAGCAGCCCCGGGCGGGGGGCCAATCAGCCCCAGCATTTT. Amino acids: CASSPGRGANQPQHF.

V usage is TRBV7-9 and J usage is TRBJ2-3; 11 bases map to TRBD2. V trimming: 1 base; J trimming: 2 bases; junction bases outside the gene matches: 5. Per the germline V gene, CDR1 is SEHNR and CDR2 is FQNEAQ (reference sequence). The CDR3 length is 17 residues. The CDR3 here is CASSLVTSGSLTDTQYF. Here the CDR3 DNA reads TGTGCCAGCAGCTTAGTAACTAGCGGGAGCCTCACAGATACGCAGTATTTT.

The chain carries TRBV12-3 or TRBV12-4 and TRBJ2-3; 12 bases align to TRBD1. The CDR3 runs to 14 residues. Germline trimming cut 6 bases from V and 4 bases from J; bases unmatched to any gene: 2. CDR3 DNA sequence: TGTGCCAGCAGGGGACAGGGGGCAGCAGATACGCAGTATTTT. It codes for CASRGQGAADTQYF.

This rearrangement joins TRBV28 to TRBJ1-5, with TRBD1 matching over 9 bases. Looked up from germline, CDR1 is MDHEN and CDR2 is SYDVKM. This CDR3 comprises 15 residues. V trimming: 6 bases; J trimming: 6 bases; junction bases outside the gene matches: 9. In DNA form, the CDR3 reads TGTGCCAGCAGCACGATACAGGGGGCCCCTCAGCCCCAGCATTTT. It encodes CASSTIQGAPQPQHF. Supplemented by reference TRBV28 and TRBJ1-5, the full variable domain reads DVKVTQSSRYLVKRTGEKVFLECVQDMDHENMFWYRQDPGLGLRLIYFSYDVKMKEKGDIPEGYSVSREKKERFSLILESASTNQTSMYLCASSTIQGAPQPQHFGDGTRLSIL.

The V and J genes are TRBV6-2 or TRBV6-3 and TRBJ2-1; no clear D. CDR3 length: 16 amino acids. Germline CDR1 is MNHEY and CDR2 is SVGEGT. Trimming took off 2 bases at V and 5 bases at J, with 16 bases between the two ends. CDR3 coding DNA: TGTGCCAGCAGTTACAAGTTAGGTGATTGGGACAATGAGCAGTTCTTC. Translation gives CASSYKLGDWDNEQFF.

The rearrangement joins TRBV4-3 to TRBJ2-1; TRBD1 or TRBD2 may be the D gene (6 bases each). Germline V gene sequence: CDR1 LGHNA, CDR2 YSLEER. Trimming stripped 1 base from V and 9 bases from J, with 19 bases between. This CDR3 contains 16 residues. The CDR3 DNA sequence: TGCGCCAGCAGCCAAGGAAGGGGGGTAACCTACGGTGAGCAGTTCTTC. Residues: CASSQGRGVTYGEQFF.

V and J are TRBV28 and TRBJ2-7, with D unresolved. The germline V gene encodes CDR1 MDHEN and CDR2 SYDVKM. The CDR3 contains 16 residues. Trimming left V 1 base short and J 2 bases short, with 15 bases between. The CDR3 DNA follows: TGTGCCAGCAGTTTATCTCTAGAGAGACCAACCTACGAGCAGTACTTC. Encoded protein: CASSLSLERPTYEQYF.

This clonotype was seen once. This chain connects TRBV7-3 to TRBJ2-5, with D perhaps given as TRBD1 or TRBD2 (5 bases each). V was shortened by 5 bases and J by 7 bases, with 14 bases between the two germline ends. Looked up from germline, CDR1 is SGHTA and CDR2 is FQGTGA. The CDR3 sequence is 13 residues long. This CDR3 reads CASSGSAGATQYF. Written as DNA, the CDR3 is TGTGCCAGCAGCGGGTCAGCCGGGGCGACCCAGTACTTC.

CDR3 region: CASSLQGALSYEQYF. The CDR3 region has the DNA TGTGCCAGCAGCTTACAGGGGGCTTTGTCCTACGAGCAGTACTTC. The chain carries TRBV7-2 and TRBJ2-7, with 8 bases fitting TRBD1. V dropped 2 bases and J dropped 1; count of bases not matched to a gene: 4. Per germline, CDR1 SGHTA and CDR2 FQGNSA. This CDR3 region has 15 residues.

The chain links TRBV3-1 to TRBJ2-3, with D possibly being TRBD1 (5 bases). Trimming left V 4 bases short and J 4 bases short, with 12 bases between. The CDR3 consists of 14 residues. CDR1 is LGHDT and CDR2 is YNNKEL in the germline V gene (reference sequence). The CDR3 sequence: CASSRDRRSDTQYF. DNA of the CDR3: TGTGCCAGCAGCCGAGACAGAAGGTCAGATACGCAGTATTTT.

The chain uses TRBV12-3 or TRBV12-4 and TRBJ2-1, with D possibly matching TRBD2 (6 bases). CDR3 length: 16 residues. Trimming shortened V by 5 bases and J by 0 bases, and 14 bases separated the two germline ends. CDR3 sequence (DNA): TGTGCCAGCAGTCACCTTTGGGGGGACTCCTACAATGAGCAGTTCTTC. Protein: CASSHLWGDSYNEQFF.

The genes are TRBV6-2 or TRBV6-3 and TRBJ2-5; the match to TRBD2 covers 10 bases. The CDR3 length is 17 residues. Per the germline V gene, CDR1 is MNHEY and CDR2 is SVGEGT. Trimming at V came to 4 bases and at J to 0 bases, leaving 8 bases not matched to a gene. This chain's CDR3 is CASSSWTSGLYQETQYF. In nucleotides, the CDR3 is TGTGCCAGCAGTTCTTGGACTAGCGGCTTGTACCAAGAGACCCAGTACTTC.

The chain has TRBV20-1 and TRBJ1-2; weak D call: TRBD1 (5 bases). Trimming cost V 8 bases and J 12 bases, with 22 bases left between them. CDR1 is DFQATT, CDR2 SNEGSKA, per germline (reference sequence). This CDR3 has 12 residues. DNA of the CDR3: TGCAGTACCAGCCGGGACTCCTATCAACACACCTTC. Its translation is CSTSRDSYQHTF.

This clonotype was recorded a few times. J is TRBJ2-1 and V is TRBV4-1; 7 nucleotides agree with TRBD2. CDR3 size: 15 residues. The germline gives CDR1 MGHRA, CDR2 YSYEKL. J was trimmed by 10 bases and V by 0 bases; bases with no gene match: 9. The CDR3 region is CASSQDRGVGREQFF. The CDR3 DNA reads as TGCGCCAGCAGCCAAGATCGGGGGGTCGGGAGGGAGCAGTTCTTC.